Sequencing of this T cell receptor (beta chain) was carried out in a study of shared clonotypes between healthy human individuals. With ten immunoSEQ deep assay plates, unsorted PBMC DNA underwent sequencing. Using immunoSEQ multiplex PCR, the repertoire was profiled, and TCRdb retains in-frame clones only, with some absent. The sample includes some 510,000 clones, approximately 79% of them seen just once. This clone occurred a few times. Antigen: not known. The germline V gene has CDR1 SQVTM and CDR2 ANQGSEA. The CDR3 spans 16 residues. Germline trimming cut 6 bases from V and 5 bases from J; bases unmatched to any gene: 11. Study-wide findings and caveats: Sharing of clonotypes among donors was expected to vary with sequencing depth.

This chain connects TRBV29-1 to TRBJ1-5; 12 nucleotides line up with TRBD1. The TCR sequence derives from a woman between 35 and 50 years old in good health. Some clones in this sample may be carry-over from other donors' samples. The sample consisted of PBMCs. CDR3 in DNA: TGCAGCGTCCGAAACTCCGGGACAGGGGGCGATCAGCCCCAGCATTTT. As protein: CSVRNSGTGGDQPQHF.